The entry below describes one T cell receptor beta chain. Sequencing libraries made from TCR beta cDNA carried unique molecular identifiers. TCRdb itself ran the PCR reads through MiXCR, one entry per CDR3 protein. The data hold around 700,000 distinct CDR3 sequences, with approximately 60% observed a single time. This sample stems from a study of post-analysis software for immune sequencing data. This clonotype was obtained from a girl aged 2 to 10 with multiple sclerosis. Source material: blood.

CDR3 in amino acids: CASSPVVTSWAQETQYF. CDR3 in DNA: TGTGCCAGCAGCCCGGTGGTGACTAGTTGGGCGCAAGAGACCCAGTACTTC. The V and J genes are TRBV7-9 and TRBJ2-5, with a tentative D call TRBD2 (6 bases). This CDR3 has 17 amino acids. Trimming took off 5 bases at V and 2 bases at J, with 21 bases between the two ends. CDR1 is SEHNR, CDR2 FQNEAQ, per germline (reference sequence).